Listed below are T cell receptor beta chains from one sample, sequenced in a study of cytomegalovirus exposure and HLA in healthy donors. TCRdb's copy holds only in-frame clones and misses some; the assay was immunoSEQ multiplex PCR. The profile covers about 89,000 clones, with roughly 76% appearing a single time and roughly 1.3% taken by the ten largest. Sequencing input: PBMCs. Every receptor here comes from a male donor in good health and CMV-seronegative. Both conserved end residues are trimmed from each CDR3. The order of the fields is V gene, J gene, CDR3 protein.

v_call: TRBV7-3; j_call: TRBJ2-5; cdr3_aa: ASSRGGQETQY
v_call: TRBV11-2; j_call: TRBJ1-6; cdr3_aa: ASSWTYRGSPLH
v_call: TRBV4-3; j_call: TRBJ2-3; cdr3_aa: ASSLSAGEYPTTDTQY
v_call: TRBV5-1; j_call: TRBJ1-1; cdr3_aa: ASSAQGSNTEAF
v_call: TRBV30; j_call: TRBJ2-3; cdr3_aa: AWSERNTQY
v_call: TRBV4-1; j_call: TRBJ1-1; cdr3_aa: ASSPPRGTEAF
v_call: TRBV7-2; j_call: TRBJ1-5; cdr3_aa: ASSSSGGPYQPQH
v_call: TRBV6-5; j_call: TRBJ2-7; cdr3_aa: ASSYSKGPSREQY
v_call: TRBV6-1; j_call: TRBJ1-1; cdr3_aa: ASSDSGLVNTEAF
v_call: TRBV15; j_call: TRBJ1-2; cdr3_aa: ATSRDPGPYLGYT
v_call: TRBV19; j_call: TRBJ1-5; cdr3_aa: ASTRSWASNQPQH
v_call: TRBV18; j_call: TRBJ2-1; cdr3_aa: ASSPLRYNEQF
v_call: TRBV28; j_call: TRBJ1-1; cdr3_aa: ASMGFGSLNTEAF
v_call: TRBV4-1; j_call: TRBJ1-6; cdr3_aa: ASSQGALDSYNSPLH
v_call: TRBV28; j_call: TRBJ2-7; cdr3_aa: ASSLRELGLY
v_call: TRBV27; j_call: TRBJ2-7; cdr3_aa: ASSRGTGQGESYEQY
v_call: TRBV7-2; j_call: TRBJ1-4; cdr3_aa: ASSLGGTGLRIGKLF
v_call: TRBV6-5; j_call: TRBJ1-2; cdr3_aa: ASSFRDRGYGYT
v_call: TRBV6-5; j_call: TRBJ2-7; cdr3_aa: ASSYGGGTYEQY
v_call: TRBV18; j_call: TRBJ1-5; cdr3_aa: ASSQVAGQGPQPQH
v_call: TRBV7-2; j_call: TRBJ2-1; cdr3_aa: ASSPSWALMVQF
v_call: TRBV7-9; j_call: TRBJ1-1; cdr3_aa: ASSLEGINTEAF
v_call: TRBV6-1; j_call: TRBJ2-3; cdr3_aa: ASTPGLASDTQY
v_call: TRBV6-6; j_call: TRBJ2-2; cdr3_aa: ASLAGGRELF
v_call: TRBV28; j_call: TRBJ2-3; cdr3_aa: ASSQWTGGTDTQY
v_call: TRBV4-3; j_call: TRBJ1-6; cdr3_aa: ASSQDQQGRSYNSPLH
v_call: TRBV5-4; j_call: TRBJ2-7; cdr3_aa: ASSMTGSSYEQY
v_call: TRBV11-2; j_call: TRBJ2-1; cdr3_aa: ASSLGPAVSEQF
v_call: TRBV13; j_call: TRBJ1-1; cdr3_aa: ASSPVRTGNTEAF
v_call: TRBV25-1; j_call: TRBJ1-4; cdr3_aa: ASSEEGRGSEKLF
v_call: TRBV9; j_call: TRBJ1-4; cdr3_aa: ASSVSGTGGEKLF
v_call: TRBV6-1; j_call: TRBJ1-5; cdr3_aa: ASMGGSVSNQPQH
v_call: TRBV18; j_call: TRBJ1-2; cdr3_aa: ASSPLENYGYT
v_call: TRBV30; j_call: TRBJ1-5; cdr3_aa: AWSGDGLLNQPQH
v_call: TRBV4-3; j_call: TRBJ2-7; cdr3_aa: ASSTSGTGGVEQY
v_call: TRBV29-1; j_call: TRBJ1-1; cdr3_aa: SVESAMNTEAF
v_call: TRBV7-3; j_call: TRBJ1-1; cdr3_aa: ASSLTYPGITF
v_call: TRBV6-5; j_call: TRBJ2-4; cdr3_aa: ASRGGGGGYIQY
v_call: TRBV5-1; j_call: TRBJ2-3; cdr3_aa: ASSLDFSGSGTDTQY
v_call: TRBV2; j_call: TRBJ1-1; cdr3_aa: ASPGQGLEAF
v_call: TRBV28; j_call: TRBJ1-2; cdr3_aa: ASNTISRGRGGYT
v_call: TRBV2; j_call: TRBJ1-4; cdr3_aa: ASRVGGGNEKLF
v_call: TRBV4-3; j_call: TRBJ1-2; cdr3_aa: ASSQDEASYGYT
v_call: TRBV7-2; j_call: TRBJ1-5; cdr3_aa: ASSLRGGGNQPQH
v_call: TRBV4-1; j_call: TRBJ2-2; cdr3_aa: ASSQEYGARTGELF
v_call: TRBV5-1; j_call: TRBJ1-6; cdr3_aa: ASSQQPLQGSNSPLH
v_call: TRBV7-2; j_call: TRBJ1-6; cdr3_aa: ASSRGQDGSYNSPLH
v_call: TRBV28; j_call: TRBJ2-3; cdr3_aa: ASSPQGSGRDTQY
v_call: TRBV9; j_call: TRBJ2-1; cdr3_aa: ASSVESDSWNEQF
v_call: TRBV9; j_call: .; cdr3_aa: ASSSGGTDYEQY
v_call: TRBV18; j_call: TRBJ1-2; cdr3_aa: ASSQGQGYYGYT